The present TCR beta chain was sequenced within a study of cytomegalovirus exposure and HLA in healthy donors. A note on this clone: Antigen unknown.

Study results and caveats: Generally TCR sequences proved uncommon, though certain public TCRs appeared in numerous donors. In a later analysis, a genetic analysis reported fewer productive-TCR N-insertions in an Asian-associated ancestry cluster than the cohort average.

The primer mix had 60 Vbeta and 13 Jbeta primers. Sequencing used immunoSEQ multiplex PCR; TCRdb keeps in-frame clones, though not all of them. The sample has 150,000 to 200,000 clones, 80% to 90% seen once; the top ten hold 1.5% to 2%. At collection, donors were nominally healthy, but unrecorded immune exposures were probable. The sequence came from a woman aged 18 to 35 in good health and CMV-seronegative. The specimen was PBMCs.

The CDR3 protein is CASSSLVRNEQFF. The CDR3 nucleotides read TGTGCCAGCAGCTCCCTCGTTCGCAATGAGCAGTTCTTC. This rearrangement joins TRBV11-2 to TRBJ2-1; no clear D. The V and J ends lost 4 bases and 6 bases respectively, with 10 bases between them. Looked up from germline, CDR1 is SGHAT and CDR2 is FQNNGV. The CDR3 length is 13 residues.